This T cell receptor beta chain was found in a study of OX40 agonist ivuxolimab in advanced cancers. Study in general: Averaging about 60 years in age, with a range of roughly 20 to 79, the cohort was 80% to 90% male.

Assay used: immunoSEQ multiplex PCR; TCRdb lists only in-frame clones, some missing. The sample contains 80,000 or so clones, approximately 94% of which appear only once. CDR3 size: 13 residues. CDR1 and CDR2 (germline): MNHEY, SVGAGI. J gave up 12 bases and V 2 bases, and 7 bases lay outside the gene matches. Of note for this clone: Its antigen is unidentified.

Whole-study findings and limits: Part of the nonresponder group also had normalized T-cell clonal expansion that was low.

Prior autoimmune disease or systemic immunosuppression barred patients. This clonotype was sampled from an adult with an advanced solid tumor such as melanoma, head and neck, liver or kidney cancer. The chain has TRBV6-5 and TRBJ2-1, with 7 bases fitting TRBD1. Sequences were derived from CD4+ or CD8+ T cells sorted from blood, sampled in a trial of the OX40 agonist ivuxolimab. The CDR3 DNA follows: TGTGCCAGCAGTTACGACAGGGAGAGGGTGCAGTTCTTC. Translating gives CASSYDRERVQFF.